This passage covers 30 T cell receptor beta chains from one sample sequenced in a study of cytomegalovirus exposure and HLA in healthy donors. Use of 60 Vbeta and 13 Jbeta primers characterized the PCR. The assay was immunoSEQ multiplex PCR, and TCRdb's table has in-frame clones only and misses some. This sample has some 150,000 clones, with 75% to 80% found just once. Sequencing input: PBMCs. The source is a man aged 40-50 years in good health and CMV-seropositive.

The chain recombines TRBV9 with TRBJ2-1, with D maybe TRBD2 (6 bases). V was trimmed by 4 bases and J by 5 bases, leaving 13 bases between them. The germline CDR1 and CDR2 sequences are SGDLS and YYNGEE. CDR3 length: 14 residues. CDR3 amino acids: CASSRENWDNEQFF. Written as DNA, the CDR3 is TGTGCCAGCAGCCGGGAGAACTGGGACAATGAGCAGTTCTTC.

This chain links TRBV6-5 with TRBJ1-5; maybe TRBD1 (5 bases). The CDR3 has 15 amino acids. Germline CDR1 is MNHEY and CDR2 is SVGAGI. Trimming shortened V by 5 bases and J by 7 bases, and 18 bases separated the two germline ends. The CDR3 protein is CASSATGVLGQPQHF. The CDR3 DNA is TGTGCCAGCAGTGCCACGGGGGTTTTAGGGCAGCCCCAGCATTTT.

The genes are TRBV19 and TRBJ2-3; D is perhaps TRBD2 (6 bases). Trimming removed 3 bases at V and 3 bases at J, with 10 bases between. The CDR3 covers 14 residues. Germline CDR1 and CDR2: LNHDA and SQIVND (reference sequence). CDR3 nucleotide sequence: TGTGCCAGTAGTATCAGACTAGTAACAGATACGCAGTATTTT. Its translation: CASSIRLVTDTQYF.

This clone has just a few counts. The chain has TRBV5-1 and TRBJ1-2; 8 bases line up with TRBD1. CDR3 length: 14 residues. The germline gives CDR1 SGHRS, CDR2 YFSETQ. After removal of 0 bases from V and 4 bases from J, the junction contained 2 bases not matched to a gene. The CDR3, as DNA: TGCGCCAGCAGCTTGGGGGACAGGTTCTATGGCTACACCTTC. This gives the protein CASSLGDRFYGYTF. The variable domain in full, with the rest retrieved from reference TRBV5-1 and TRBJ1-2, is KAGVTQTPRYLIKTRGQQVTLSCSPISGHRSVSWYQQTPGQGLQFLFEYFSETQRNKGNFPGRFSGRQFSNSRSEMNVSTLELGDSALYLCASSLGDRFYGYTFGSGTRLTVV.

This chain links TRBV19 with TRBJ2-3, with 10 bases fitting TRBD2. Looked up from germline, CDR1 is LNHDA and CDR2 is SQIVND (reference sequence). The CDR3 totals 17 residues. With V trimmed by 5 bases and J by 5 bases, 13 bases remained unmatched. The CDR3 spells CASSLLPAGGPRDTQYF. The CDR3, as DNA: TGTGCCAGTAGTCTCCTCCCAGCGGGAGGGCCGAGAGATACGCAGTATTTT.

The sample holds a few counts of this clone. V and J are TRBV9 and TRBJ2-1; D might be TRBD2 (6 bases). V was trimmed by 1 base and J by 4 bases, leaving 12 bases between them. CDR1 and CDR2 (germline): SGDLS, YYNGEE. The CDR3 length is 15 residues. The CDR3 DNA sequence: TGTGCCAGCAGCGTATTAACGGGAGCTTACAATGAGCAGTTCTTC. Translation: CASSVLTGAYNEQFF.

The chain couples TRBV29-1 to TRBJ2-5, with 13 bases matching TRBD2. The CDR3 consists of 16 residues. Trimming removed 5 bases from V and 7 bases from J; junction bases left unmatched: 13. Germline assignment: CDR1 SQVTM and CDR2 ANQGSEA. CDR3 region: CSVSGTSGIQDGTQYF. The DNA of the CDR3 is TGCAGCGTTTCCGGGACTAGCGGGATACAAGACGGGACCCAGTACTTC.

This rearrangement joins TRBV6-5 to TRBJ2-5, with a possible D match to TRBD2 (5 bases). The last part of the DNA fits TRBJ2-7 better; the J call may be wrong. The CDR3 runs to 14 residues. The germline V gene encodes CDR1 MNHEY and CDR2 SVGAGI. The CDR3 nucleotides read TGTGCCAGCAGTTACAGCTCCGAGGGCTACGAGCAGTACTTC. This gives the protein CASSYSSEGYEQYF.

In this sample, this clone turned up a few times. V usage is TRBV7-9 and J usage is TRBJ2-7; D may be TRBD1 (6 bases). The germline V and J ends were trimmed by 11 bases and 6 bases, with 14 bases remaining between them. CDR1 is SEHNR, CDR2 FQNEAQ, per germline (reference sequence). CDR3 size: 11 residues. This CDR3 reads CAGSQGLEQYF. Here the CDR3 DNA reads TGTGCCGGGTCACAGGGTCTCGAGCAGTACTTC.

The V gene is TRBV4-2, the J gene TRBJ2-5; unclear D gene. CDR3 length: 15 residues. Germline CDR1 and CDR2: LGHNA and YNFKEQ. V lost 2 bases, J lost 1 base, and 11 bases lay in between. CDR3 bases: TGTGCCAGCAGCCAAAACCAGGATGCCCAAGAGACCCAGTACTTC. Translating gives CASSQNQDAQETQYF.

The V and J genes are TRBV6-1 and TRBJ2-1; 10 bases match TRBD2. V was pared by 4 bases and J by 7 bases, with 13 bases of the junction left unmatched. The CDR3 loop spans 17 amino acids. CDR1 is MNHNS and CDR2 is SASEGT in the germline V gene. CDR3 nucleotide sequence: TGTGCCAGCAGTGGATTACGGGCTAGCGGGAGTTATAATGAGCAGTTCTTC. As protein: CASSGLRASGSYNEQFF.

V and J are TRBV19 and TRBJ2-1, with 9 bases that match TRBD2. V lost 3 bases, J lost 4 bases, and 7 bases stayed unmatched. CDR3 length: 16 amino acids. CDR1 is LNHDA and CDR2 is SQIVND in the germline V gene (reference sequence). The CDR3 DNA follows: TGTGCCAGTAGTATTATCAAGACTAGCGGTTACAATGAGCAGTTCTTC. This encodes CASSIIKTSGYNEQFF.

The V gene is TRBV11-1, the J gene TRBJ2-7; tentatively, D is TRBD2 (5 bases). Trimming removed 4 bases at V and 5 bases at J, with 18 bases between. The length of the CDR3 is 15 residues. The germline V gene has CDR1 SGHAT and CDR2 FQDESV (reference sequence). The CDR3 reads CASSSSGGVVNEQYF. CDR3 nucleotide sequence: TGTGCCAGCAGCTCGAGCGGAGGAGTAGTCAACGAGCAGTACTTC.

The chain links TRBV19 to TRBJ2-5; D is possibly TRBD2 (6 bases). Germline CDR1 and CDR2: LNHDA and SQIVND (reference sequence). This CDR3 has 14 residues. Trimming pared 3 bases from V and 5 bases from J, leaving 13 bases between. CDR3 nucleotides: TGTGCCAGTAGTATTATGGCGGGATGGGAGACCCAGTACTTC. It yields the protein CASSIMAGWETQYF.

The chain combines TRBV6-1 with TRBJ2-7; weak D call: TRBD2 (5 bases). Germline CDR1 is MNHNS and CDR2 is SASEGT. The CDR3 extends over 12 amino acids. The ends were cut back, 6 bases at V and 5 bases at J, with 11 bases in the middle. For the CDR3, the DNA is TGTGCCAGCAGGTCTAGCATGGACGAGCAGTACTTC. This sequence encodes CASRSSMDEQYF.

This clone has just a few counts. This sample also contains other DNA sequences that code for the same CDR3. CDR3 loop: CSVGTPNTGELFF. The CDR3 DNA sequence: TGCAGCGTCGGGACACCGAACACCGGGGAGCTGTTTTTT. The chain combines TRBV29-1 with TRBJ2-2; a possible D gene is TRBD1 (6 bases). Germline V CDR1 and CDR2: SQVTM, ANQGSEA. The V end was cut by 6 bases, the J end by 0 bases, with 8 bases between. This CDR3 has 13 residues.

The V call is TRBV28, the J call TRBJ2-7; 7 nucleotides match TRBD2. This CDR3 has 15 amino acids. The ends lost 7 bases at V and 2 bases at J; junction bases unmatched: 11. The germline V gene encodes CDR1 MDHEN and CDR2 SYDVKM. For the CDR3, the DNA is TGTGCCAGCAAGATGGGGGGGGGAACCCCCTACGAGCAGTACTTC. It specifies CASKMGGGTPYEQYF.

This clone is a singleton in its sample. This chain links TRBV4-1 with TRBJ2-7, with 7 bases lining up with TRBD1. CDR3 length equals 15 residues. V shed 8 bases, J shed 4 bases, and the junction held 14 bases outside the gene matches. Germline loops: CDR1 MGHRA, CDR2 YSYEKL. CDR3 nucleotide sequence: TGCGCCAGCCTAAACAACCGGACAGGTGAATACGAGCAGTACTTC. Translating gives CASLNNRTGEYEQYF.

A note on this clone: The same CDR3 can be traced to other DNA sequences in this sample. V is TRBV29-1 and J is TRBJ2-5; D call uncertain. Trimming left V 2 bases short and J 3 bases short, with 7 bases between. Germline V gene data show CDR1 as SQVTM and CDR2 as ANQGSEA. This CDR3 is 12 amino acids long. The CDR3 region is CSVERQEETQYF. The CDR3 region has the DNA TGCAGCGTTGAAAGGCAGGAAGAGACCCAGTACTTC.

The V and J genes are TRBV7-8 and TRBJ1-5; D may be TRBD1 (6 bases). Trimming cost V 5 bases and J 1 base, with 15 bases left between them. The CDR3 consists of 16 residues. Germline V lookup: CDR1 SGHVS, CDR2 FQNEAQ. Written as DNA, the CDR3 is TGTGCCAGCAGCCCTCGAGACAGGTGGAGCAATCAGCCCCAGCATTTT. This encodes CASSPRDRWSNQPQHF.

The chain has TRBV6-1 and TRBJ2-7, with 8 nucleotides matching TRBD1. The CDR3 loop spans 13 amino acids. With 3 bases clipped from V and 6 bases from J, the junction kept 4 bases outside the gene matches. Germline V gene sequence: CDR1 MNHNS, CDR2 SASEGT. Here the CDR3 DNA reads TGTGCCAGCAGTGAGGACAGGGCTGGCGAGCAGTACTTC. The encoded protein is CASSEDRAGEQYF.

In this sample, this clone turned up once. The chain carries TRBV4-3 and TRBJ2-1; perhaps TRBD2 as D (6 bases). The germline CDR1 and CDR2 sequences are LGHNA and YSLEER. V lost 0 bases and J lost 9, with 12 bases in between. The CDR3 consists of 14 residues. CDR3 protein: CASSQEWGVTEQFF. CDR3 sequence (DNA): TGCGCCAGCAGCCAAGAATGGGGGGTTACTGAGCAGTTCTTC.

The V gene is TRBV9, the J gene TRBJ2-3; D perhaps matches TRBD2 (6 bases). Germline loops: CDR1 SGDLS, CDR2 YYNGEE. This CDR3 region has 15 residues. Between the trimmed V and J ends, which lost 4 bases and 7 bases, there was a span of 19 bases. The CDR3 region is CASSRRDSTENTQYF. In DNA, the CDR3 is TGTGCCAGCAGCCGCCGGGACTCTACGGAGAATACGCAGTATTTT.

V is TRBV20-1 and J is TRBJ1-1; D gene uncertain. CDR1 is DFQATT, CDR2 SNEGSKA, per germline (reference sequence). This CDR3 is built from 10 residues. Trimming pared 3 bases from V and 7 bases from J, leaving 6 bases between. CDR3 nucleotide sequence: TGCAGTGCTAGGGAGATTGAAGCTTTCTTT. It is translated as CSAREIEAFF.

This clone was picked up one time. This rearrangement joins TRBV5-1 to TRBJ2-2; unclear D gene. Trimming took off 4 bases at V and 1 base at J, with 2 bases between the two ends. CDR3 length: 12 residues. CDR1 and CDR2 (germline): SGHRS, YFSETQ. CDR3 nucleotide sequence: TGCGCCAGCAGCCGGAACACCGGGGAGCTGTTTTTT. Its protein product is CASSRNTGELFF.

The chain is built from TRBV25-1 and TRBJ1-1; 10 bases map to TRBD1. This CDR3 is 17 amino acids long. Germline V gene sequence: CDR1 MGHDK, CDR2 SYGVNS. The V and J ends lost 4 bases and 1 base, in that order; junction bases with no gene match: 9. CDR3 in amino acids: CASSAWTGGRSNTEAFF. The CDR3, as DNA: TGTGCCAGCAGTGCTTGGACAGGGGGTAGGTCGAACACTGAAGCTTTCTTT.

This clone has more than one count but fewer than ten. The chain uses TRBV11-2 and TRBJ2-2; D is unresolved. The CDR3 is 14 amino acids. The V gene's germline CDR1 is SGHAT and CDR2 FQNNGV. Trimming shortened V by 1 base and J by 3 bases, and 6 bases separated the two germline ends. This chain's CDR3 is CASSLVQHTGELFF. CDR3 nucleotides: TGTGCCAGCAGCTTAGTACAGCACACCGGGGAGCTGTTTTTT.

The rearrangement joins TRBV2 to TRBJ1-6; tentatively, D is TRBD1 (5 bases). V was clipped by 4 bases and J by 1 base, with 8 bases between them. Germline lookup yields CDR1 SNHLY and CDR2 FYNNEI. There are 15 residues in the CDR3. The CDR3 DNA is TGTGCCAGCAGTGTCGACAGTTCCTATAATTCACCCCTCCACTTT. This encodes CASSVDSSYNSPLHF.

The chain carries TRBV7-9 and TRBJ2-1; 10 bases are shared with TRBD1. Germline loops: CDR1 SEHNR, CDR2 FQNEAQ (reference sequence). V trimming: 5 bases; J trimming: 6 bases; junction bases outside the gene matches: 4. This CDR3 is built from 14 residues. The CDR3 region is CASSQGTGVNEQFF. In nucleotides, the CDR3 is TGTGCCAGCAGCCAGGGGACAGGGGTCAATGAGCAGTTCTTC.

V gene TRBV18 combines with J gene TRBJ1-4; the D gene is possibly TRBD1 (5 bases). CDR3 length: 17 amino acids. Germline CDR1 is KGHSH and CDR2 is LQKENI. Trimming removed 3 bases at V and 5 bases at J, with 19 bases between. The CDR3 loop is CASSPLQIQGSNEKLFF. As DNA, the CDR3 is TGTGCCAGCTCACCCCTACAGATCCAGGGTTCAAATGAAAAACTGTTTTTT.